The clone carrying this T cell receptor (beta chain) came up a few times. These data come from a study of T cells in Graves' hyperthyroidism and ophthalmopathy. Using RNA transcripts as the source, TCR beta CDR3 regions were amplified. Primed by the HTBI set, a first-round RT-PCR was run on the TCR CDR3. Using its own MiXCR run on the multiplex PCR reads, TCRdb lists one record per CDR3 protein. The repertoire holds 620,000 or so distinct CDR3 sequences, with more than 12% as singletons. Lactation, pregnancy, other autoimmune disease or uncontrolled infection led to exclusion of patients. Diagnosis rested on symptoms, serum thyroxine and TRAb, thyroid ultrasound, and orbital computed tomography. Extraction of PBMCs used roughly 9.6 ml of fresh peripheral blood. The CDR3 is 20 residues long. V was trimmed by 0 bases and J by 1 base, leaving 23 bases between them. The V gene's germline CDR1 is LNHNV and CDR2 YYDKDF (reference sequence).

What was sequenced was blood. The genes are TRBV15 and TRBJ2-3, with a possible D match to TRBD2 (6 bases). This TCR was recovered from a woman between 50 and 59 years old with Graves' ophthalmopathy. The CDR3 coding sequence is TGTGCCACCAGCAGAGATTACTTCGTGGCGGGAAGAGTGGGCACAGATACGCAGTATTTT. It translates to CATSRDYFVAGRVGTDTQYF.